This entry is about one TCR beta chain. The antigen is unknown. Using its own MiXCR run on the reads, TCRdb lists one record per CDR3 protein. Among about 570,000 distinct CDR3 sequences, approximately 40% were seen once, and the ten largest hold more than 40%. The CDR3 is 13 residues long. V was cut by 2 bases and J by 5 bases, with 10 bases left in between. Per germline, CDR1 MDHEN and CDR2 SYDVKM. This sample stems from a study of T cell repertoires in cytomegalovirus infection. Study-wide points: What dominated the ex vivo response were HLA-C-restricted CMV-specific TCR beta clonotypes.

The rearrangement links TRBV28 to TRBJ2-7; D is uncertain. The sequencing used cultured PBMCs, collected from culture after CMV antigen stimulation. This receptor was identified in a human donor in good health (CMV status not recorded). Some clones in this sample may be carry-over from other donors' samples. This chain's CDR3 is CASSLPHRDEQYF. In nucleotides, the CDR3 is TGTGCCAGCAGTTTACCCCACCGGGACGAGCAGTACTTC.